This T cell receptor beta chain stems from a study of identical twins' blood T cells (dated by TCRdb to about 2013). For the study in its entirety: Around 50 million Illumina reads were obtained across approximately 12 libraries, comprising six alpha-chain and six beta-chain libraries. Using next-generation sequencing, the study compared the TCR alpha and beta chain repertoires of three pairs of monozygous twins to assess how genetics influences repertoire formation.

CDR1 and CDR2 are drawn from the germline V gene (reference sequence): LNHDA, SQIVND. Relative to germline, V is 8 bases shorter and J is 8 bases shorter, with 6 bases between their ends. From cysteine to phenylalanine, the CDR3 is 9 amino acids long. Left in the record is the CDR3 DNA by itself, 27 bases read in frame from the first base. Donors were six healthy women forming three monozygous twin pairs. All three twin pairs had been reared together, and it was thought likely that the same infectious agents and vaccines had been met by these twin pairs. TCR cDNA libraries were prepared from RNA that was isolated from peripheral blood mononuclear cells. Paper-wide results and their limitations: Twin pairs were reported to be markedly more alike in V gene usage than unrelated donors were, even when looking at non-selected out-of-frame TCRbeta clonotypes. How many CDR3 clonotypes two donors shared depended mainly on the product of their cloneset sizes, and the twins did not clearly stray from this trend. Among the most abundant TCRbeta clonotypes, each donor shared more CDR3 sequences with her twin than with unrelated donors. Because the twins were reared together, environmental influences could not be ruled out as the explanation for twin similarity. The study stated that the proposed role of the TCRalpha J segment in MHC recognition during thymic selection needs to be validated by independent studies.

The library was prepared using 5' RACE. Sequenced using an Illumina Genome Analyzer IIx. The RNA-based TCR cDNA libraries were made using a previously described protocol that was modified in several ways. To prevent cross-contamination, barcodes specific to each sample were added to both ends of every TCR cDNA library during cDNA synthesis and amplification. The authors' analysis ran thus. Between about 90,000 and nearly 500,000 clonotypes were identified per individual, with about 2.2 to 4 million CDR3-containing reads per library. After reads with improper barcode index combinations were thrown out, a cloneset for each library was built using the MiTCR software. While assembling CDR3 clonotypes, MiTCR filtered or rescued low-quality reads and corrected PCR and sequencing errors. Artificial out-of-frame clonotypes were removed by being mapped to in-frame sequences, with one indel in the CDR3 allowed. V and J gene usage similarity between donors was measured as Jensen-Shannon divergence divided by mean entropy. TCRdb cleaned the public reads at Q25 with fastp, built clones with MiXCR and kept in-frame beta chains. Here each entry gathers all rows of one CDR3 protein and keeps the most common genes and DNA. TCRdb, not the original authors, processed these V and J calls. The sample profile shows 350,000 to 400,000 distinct CDR3 sequences; 25% to 35% of them were found once. About 6% of the sample is held by the ten biggest clonotypes.

In regard to this clonotype: Its recognized antigen is unknown. One base away there is no much larger clone; base qualities are not given.

Material: PBMCs. The receptor was isolated from a woman between 18 and 49 years old in good health. The chain joins TRBV19 to TRBJ1-2; the D gene remains uncertain. The DNA reads TGTGCCAGTCGCAGGGGCTACACCTTC. Translated, it gives CASRRGYTF. When the CDR3 is completed using the reference TRBV19 and TRBJ1-2 genes on either side, the full variable domain is DGGITQSPKYLFRKEGQNVTLSCEQNLNHDAMYWYRQDPGQGLRLIYYSQIVNDFQKGDIAEGYSVSREKKESFPLTVTSAQKNPTAFYLCASRRGYTFGSGTRLTVV.